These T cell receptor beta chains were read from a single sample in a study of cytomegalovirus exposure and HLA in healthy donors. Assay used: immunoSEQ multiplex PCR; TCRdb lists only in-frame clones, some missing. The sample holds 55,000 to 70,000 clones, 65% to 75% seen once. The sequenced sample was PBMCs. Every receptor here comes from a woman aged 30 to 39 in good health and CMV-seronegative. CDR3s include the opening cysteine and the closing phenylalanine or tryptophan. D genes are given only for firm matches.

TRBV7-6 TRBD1 CASSHAGTGGRETQYF
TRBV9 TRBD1 CASSRDRGSGYTF
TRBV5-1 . CASSLVAVTDTQYF
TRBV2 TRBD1 CASSPERDSPNGYTF
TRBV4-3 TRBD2 CASSHRTSGSLTDTQYF
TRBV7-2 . CASSSQLAADTGELFF
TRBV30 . CAWRRKYNSPLHF
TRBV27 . CASSLSRIAALTEAFF
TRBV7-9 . CASIPRGGPGNTIYF
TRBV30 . CAWSYGADPSRGYGYTF
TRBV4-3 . CASSRKVLTGGEKLFF
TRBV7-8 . CASSFLRSYGYTF
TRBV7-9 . CASSLRPGQTGGDGYTF
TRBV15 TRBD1 CATSRGQGGSANEKLFF
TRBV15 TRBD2 CATSSMGGGSSYEQYF
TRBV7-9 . CASSPLLYNEQFF
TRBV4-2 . CASSQERASENTGELFF
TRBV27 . CASSYQGGLNTEAFF
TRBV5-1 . CASSQTGVYEKLFF
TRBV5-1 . CASSSRDIGELFF
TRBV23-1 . CALARGLGNTEAFF
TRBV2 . CASSEETPYSNQPQHF
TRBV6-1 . CASSGSASTGNQPQHF
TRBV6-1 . CASSAQGYEQYF
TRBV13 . CASSLGRSRNTDTQYF
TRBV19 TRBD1 CASCKEGAAYGYTF
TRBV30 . CAWSVYVGYTF
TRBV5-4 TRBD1 CASSLPGQGFYEQYF
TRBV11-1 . CASSPREVLTDTQYF
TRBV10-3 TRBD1 CATSGQGTYEQYF
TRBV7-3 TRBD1 CASSLRAETGGYLGEQFF
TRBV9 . CASSVGQTGELFF
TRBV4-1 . CASSQDLRGAGDTQYF
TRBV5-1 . CASSLRQGRNTGELFF
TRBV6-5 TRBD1 CASSYGQGKGTEAFF
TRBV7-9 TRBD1 CASSSRGQTGNTIYF
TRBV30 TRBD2 CAWGTSGRETQYF